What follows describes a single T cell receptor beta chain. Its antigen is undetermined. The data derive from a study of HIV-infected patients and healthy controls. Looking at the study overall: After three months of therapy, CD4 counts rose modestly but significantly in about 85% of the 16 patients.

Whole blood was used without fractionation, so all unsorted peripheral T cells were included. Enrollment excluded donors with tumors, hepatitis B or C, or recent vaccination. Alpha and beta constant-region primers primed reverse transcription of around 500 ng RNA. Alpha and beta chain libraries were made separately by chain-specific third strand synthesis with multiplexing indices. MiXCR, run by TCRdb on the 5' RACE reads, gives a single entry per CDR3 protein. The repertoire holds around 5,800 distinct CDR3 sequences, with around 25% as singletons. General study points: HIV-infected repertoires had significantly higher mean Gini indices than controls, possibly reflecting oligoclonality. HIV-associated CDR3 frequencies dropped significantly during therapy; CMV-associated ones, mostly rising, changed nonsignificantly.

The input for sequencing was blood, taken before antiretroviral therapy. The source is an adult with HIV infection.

In nucleotides, the CDR3 is TGTGCCAGCAGCTTAGACGCGGGGGATACGCAGTATTTT. Encoded protein: CASSLDAGDTQYF. J is TRBJ2-3 and V is TRBV11-2; tentatively, D is TRBD2 (6 bases). V gave up 0 bases and J gave up 6 bases, with 7 bases separating them. This CDR3 comprises 13 residues. CDR1 and CDR2 from the germline V gene are SGHAT and FQNNGV.